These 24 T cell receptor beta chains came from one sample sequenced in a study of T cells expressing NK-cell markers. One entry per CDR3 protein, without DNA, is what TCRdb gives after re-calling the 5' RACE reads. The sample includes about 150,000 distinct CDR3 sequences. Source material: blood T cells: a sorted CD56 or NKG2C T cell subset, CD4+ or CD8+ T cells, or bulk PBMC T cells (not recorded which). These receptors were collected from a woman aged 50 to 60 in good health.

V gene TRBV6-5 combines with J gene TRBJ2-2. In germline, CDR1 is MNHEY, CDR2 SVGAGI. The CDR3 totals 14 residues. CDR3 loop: CASSPPPSTGELFF.

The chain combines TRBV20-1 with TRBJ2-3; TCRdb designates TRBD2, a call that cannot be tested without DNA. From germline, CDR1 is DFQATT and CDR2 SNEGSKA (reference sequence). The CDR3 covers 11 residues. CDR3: CSAVGGDTQYF.

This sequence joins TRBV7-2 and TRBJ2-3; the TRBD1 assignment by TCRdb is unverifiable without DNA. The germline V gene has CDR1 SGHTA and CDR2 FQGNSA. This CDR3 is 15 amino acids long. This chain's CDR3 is CASSLVAGGLDTQYF.

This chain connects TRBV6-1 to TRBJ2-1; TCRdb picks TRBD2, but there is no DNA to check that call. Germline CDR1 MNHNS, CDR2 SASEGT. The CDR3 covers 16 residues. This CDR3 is CASSELGGASGIEQFF.

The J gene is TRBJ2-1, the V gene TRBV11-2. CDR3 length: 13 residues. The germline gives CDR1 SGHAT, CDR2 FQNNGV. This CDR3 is CASVSTGYNEQFF.

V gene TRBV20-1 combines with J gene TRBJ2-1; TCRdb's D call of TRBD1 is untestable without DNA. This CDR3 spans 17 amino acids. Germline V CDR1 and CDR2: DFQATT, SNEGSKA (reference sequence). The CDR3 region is CSARALPGASSYNEQFF.

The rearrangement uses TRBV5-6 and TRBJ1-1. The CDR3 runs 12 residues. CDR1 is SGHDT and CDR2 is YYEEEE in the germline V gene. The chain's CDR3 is CASSFGPTEAFF.

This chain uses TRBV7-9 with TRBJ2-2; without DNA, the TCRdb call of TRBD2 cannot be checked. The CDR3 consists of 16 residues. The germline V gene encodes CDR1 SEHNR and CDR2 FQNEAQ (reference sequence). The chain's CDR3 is CASSRNSGSRTGELFF.

The CDR3 loop is CASSFHTYNEQFF. The chain carries TRBV6-2 or TRBV6-3 and TRBJ2-1. There are 13 residues in the CDR3. Germline CDR1 reads MNHEY; CDR2 reads SVGEGT.

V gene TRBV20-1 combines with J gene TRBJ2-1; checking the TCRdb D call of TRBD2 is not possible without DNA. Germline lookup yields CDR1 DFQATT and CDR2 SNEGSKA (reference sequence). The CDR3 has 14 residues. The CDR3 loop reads CSARGALAGGEQFF.

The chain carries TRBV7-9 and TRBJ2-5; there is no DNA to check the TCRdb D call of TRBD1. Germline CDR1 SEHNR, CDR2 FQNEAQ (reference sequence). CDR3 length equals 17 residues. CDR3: CASSLGQQGVFQETQYF.

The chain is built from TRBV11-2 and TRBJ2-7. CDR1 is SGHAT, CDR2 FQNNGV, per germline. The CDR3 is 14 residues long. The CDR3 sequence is CASSLTGTSYEQYF.

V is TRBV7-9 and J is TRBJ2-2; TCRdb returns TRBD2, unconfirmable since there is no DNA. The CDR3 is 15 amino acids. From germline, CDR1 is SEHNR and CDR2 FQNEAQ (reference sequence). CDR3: CASRPPREGPRELFF.

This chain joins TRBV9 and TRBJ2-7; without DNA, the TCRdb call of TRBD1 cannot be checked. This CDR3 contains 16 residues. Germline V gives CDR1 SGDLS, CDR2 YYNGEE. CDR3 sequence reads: CASSPHADRAPYEQYF. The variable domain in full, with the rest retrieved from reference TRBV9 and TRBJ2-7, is DSGVTQTPKHLITATGQRVTLRCSPRSGDLSVYWYQQSLDQGLQFLIQYYNGEERAKGNILERFSAQQFPDLHSELNLSSLELGDSALYFCASSPHADRAPYEQYFGPGTRLTVT.

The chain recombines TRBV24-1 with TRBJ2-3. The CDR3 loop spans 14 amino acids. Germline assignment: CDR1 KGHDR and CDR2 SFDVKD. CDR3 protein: CATSDHPGPDTQYF.

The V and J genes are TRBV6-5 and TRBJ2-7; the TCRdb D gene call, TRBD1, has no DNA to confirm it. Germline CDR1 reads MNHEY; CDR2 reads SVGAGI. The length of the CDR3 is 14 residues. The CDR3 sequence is CASSYGDTTYEQYF.

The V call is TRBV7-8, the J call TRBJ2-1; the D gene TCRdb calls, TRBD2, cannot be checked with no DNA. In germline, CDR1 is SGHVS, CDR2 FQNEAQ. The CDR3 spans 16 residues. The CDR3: CASSLSGVPSGNEQFF.

The CDR3 protein is CASSETAPLETQYF. The V gene is TRBV27, the J gene TRBJ2-3; the TRBD2 assignment by TCRdb is unverifiable without DNA. The V gene's germline CDR1 is MNHEY and CDR2 SMNVEV (reference sequence). This CDR3 has 14 amino acids.

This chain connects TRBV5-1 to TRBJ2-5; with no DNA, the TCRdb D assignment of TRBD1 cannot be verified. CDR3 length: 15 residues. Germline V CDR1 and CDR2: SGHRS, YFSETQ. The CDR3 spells CASRLETHPGETQYF.

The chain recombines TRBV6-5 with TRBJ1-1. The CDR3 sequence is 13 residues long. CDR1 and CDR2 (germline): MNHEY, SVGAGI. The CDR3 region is CASSSGSFTEAFF.

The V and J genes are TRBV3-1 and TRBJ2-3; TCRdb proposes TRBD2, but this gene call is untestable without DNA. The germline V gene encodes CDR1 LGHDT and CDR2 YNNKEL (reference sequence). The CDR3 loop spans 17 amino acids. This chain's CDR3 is CASSQDMASGSWDTQYF.

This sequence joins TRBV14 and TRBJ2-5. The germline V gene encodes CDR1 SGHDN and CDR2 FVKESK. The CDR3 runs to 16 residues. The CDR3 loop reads CASSQEYSDLGETQYF. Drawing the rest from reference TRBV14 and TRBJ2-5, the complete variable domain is EAGVTQFPSHSVIEKGQTVTLRCDPISGHDNLYWYRRVMGKEIKFLLHFVKESKQDESGMPNNRFLAERTGGTYSTLKVQPAELEDSGVYFCASSQEYSDLGETQYFGPGTRLLVL.

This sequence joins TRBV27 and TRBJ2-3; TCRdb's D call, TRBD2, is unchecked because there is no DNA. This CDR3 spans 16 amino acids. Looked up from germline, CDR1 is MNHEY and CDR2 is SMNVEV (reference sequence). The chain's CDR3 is CASSPYLAASTDTQYF.

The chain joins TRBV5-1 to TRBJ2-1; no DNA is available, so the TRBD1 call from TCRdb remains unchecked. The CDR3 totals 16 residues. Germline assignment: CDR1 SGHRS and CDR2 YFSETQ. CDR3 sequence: CASSLVPGQLNNEQFF.